This passage covers 8 T cell receptor beta chains from one sample sequenced in a study of blood T cell repertoires in COVID-19. Data came from immunoSEQ multiplex PCR; TCRdb stores just in-frame clones and leaves some out. The sample holds 40,000 to 60,000 clones; less than 85% are singletons and the top ten take nearly 4.5%. The source material was peripheral blood. These receptor sequences come from a man aged 50 to 60 with active COVID-19.

For the CDR3, the DNA is TGTGCCAGTACCCCATGGGGAGGGAGCTCCTATAATTCACCCCTCCACTTT. It translates to CASTPWGGSSYNSPLHF. This chain joins TRBV19 and TRBJ1-6; D is undetermined. Germline V gives CDR1 LNHDA, CDR2 SQIVND (reference sequence). The germline V and J ends were trimmed by 7 bases and 0 bases, with 16 bases remaining between them. The CDR3 has 17 amino acids.

The V call is TRBV19, the J call TRBJ1-6; TRBD1 matches at 8 bases. V was pared by 4 bases and J by 8 bases, with 4 bases of the junction left unmatched. Germline CDR1 reads LNHDA; CDR2 reads SQIVND (reference sequence). CDR3 length: 14 amino acids. CDR3 residues: CASSSGQGYSPLHF. The CDR3 region has the DNA TGTGCCAGTAGTAGCGGACAGGGATATTCACCCCTCCACTTT.

The V call is TRBV29-1, the J call TRBJ2-7; 9 bases align to TRBD1. V lost 3 bases and J lost 7; bases outside the gene matches: 10. The CDR3 has 14 residues. Germline V gene data show CDR1 as SQVTM and CDR2 as ANQGSEA. The CDR3 loop reads CSVEHGTGIREQYF. DNA of the CDR3: TGCAGCGTTGAGCACGGGACAGGGATACGGGAGCAGTACTTC.

This sequence joins TRBV7-9 and TRBJ1-4; a weak D match, TRBD1 (6 bases). V lost 1 base, J lost 11 bases, and 14 bases lay in between. The germline gives CDR1 SEHNR, CDR2 FQNEAQ (reference sequence). CDR3 size: 14 residues. CDR3 residues: CASSLETGLRKLFF. CDR3 nucleotides: TGTGCCAGCAGCTTAGAGACAGGCCTGCGGAAACTGTTTTTT.

The chain couples TRBV28 to TRBJ1-2, with D possibly TRBD1 on 6 matching bases. The length of the CDR3 is 14 residues. The V and J ends lost 6 bases and 1 base respectively, with 12 bases between them. Germline V lookup: CDR1 MDHEN, CDR2 SYDVKM. CDR3 bases: TGTGCCAGCAGCTCAGGACAGATTAACTATGGCTACACCTTC. The encoded protein is CASSSGQINYGYTF.

The chain has TRBV21-1 and TRBJ1-5; the D call in the table, TRBD1, was not verified against the DNA. TRBV21-1 is a recognized pseudogene. The CDR3 has 16 amino acids. The CDR3 nucleotides are TGTGCCAGCAGCGCATGGACAGGGGCGAACAATCAGCCCCAGCATTTT. Protein: CASSAWTGANNQPQHF.

This chain links TRBV27 with TRBJ1-6; D perhaps matches TRBD1 (5 bases). CDR1 is MNHEY, CDR2 SMNVEV, per germline (reference sequence). V lost 5 bases and J lost 8, with 16 bases in between. This CDR3 comprises 15 residues. This CDR3 is CASSPGGFAYSPLHF. DNA for the CDR3: TGTGCCAGCAGTCCTGGGGGGTTTGCATATTCACCCCTCCACTTT.

The V gene is TRBV19, the J gene TRBJ1-4; 8 bases map to TRBD1. CDR1 and CDR2 from the germline V gene are LNHDA and SQIVND (reference sequence). J was trimmed by 5 bases and V by 5 bases; bases with no gene match: 4. The CDR3 loop spans 14 amino acids. CDR3 loop: CASSAGQVNEKLFF. In nucleotides, the CDR3 is TGTGCCAGTAGTGCGGGACAGGTCAATGAAAAACTGTTTTTT.